The rows below give T cell receptor beta chains drawn from one sample of a study of PD-L1 blockade in urothelial cancer. Using immunoSEQ multiplex PCR, the repertoire was profiled, and TCRdb retains in-frame clones only, with some absent. Among around 100,000 clones listed, around 93% were seen once. The sample consisted of PBMCs, taken around atezolizumab (anti-PD-L1) treatment. The source is a man between 60 and 75 years old with urothelial cancer. The conserved cysteine and the conserved F or W are not part of the CDR3 here.

TRBV5-1,TRBJ2-7,ASSYPTGSGEQY
TRBV30,TRBJ1-3,AWSVMESSGNTIY
TRBV5-1,TRBJ2-7,ASSLVTSGSYEQY
TRBV4-3,TRBJ2-7,ASSSRTGVDEQY
TRBV2,TRBJ2-5,ASSEVLLTQY
TRBV5-1,TRBJ2-1,ASSSGTESNEQF
TRBV30,TRBJ2-7,AWSVGSGIIYEQY
TRBV9,TRBJ2-3,ASSKTGGGGARETQY
TRBV6-1,TRBJ1-1,ASSEGYFVRTEAF
TRBV7-2,TRBJ2-7,ASLGQGAMLQY
TRBV28,TRBJ1-2,ASSSWYRGPYGYT